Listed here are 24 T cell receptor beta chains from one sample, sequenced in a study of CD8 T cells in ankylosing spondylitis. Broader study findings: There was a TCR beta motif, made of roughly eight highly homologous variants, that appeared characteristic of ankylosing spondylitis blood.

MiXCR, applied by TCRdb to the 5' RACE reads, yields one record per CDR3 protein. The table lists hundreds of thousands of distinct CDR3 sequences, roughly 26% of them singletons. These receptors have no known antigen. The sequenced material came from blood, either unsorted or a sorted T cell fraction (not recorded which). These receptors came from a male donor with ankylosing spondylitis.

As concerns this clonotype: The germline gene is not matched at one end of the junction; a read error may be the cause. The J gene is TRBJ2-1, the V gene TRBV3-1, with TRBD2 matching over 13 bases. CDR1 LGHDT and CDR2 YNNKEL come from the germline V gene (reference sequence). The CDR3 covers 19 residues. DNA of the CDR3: TGTACCAGCACCACAATTGGAACTAGCGGGAGGGCCTTCAGTAATGAGCAGTTCTTC. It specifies CTSTTIGTSGRAFSNEQFF.

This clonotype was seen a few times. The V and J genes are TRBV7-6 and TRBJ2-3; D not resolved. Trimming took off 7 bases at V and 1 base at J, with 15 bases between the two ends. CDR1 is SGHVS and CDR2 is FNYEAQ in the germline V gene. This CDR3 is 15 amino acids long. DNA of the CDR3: TGTGCCAGCACCGGACCTCCGTGGCGCACAGATACGCAGTATTTT. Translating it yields CASTGPPWRTDTQYF.

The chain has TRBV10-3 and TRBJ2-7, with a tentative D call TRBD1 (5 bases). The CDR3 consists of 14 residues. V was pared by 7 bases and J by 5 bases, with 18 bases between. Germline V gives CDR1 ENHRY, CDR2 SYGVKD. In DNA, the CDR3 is TGTGCCATCACCCCGAACAGGCTATTAGACGAGCAGTACTTC. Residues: CAITPNRLLDEQYF.

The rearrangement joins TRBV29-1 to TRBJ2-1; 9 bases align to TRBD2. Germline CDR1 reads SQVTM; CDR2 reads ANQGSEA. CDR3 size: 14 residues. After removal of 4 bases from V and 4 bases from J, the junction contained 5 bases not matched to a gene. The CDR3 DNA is TGCAGCGTTGGAGGGACTAGCATTTACAATGAGCAGTTCTTC. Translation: CSVGGTSIYNEQFF.

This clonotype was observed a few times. Here the CDR3 DNA reads TGTGCCACCAGTGCGGGCGACTATGGCTACACCTTC. Translating gives CATSAGDYGYTF. This chain connects TRBV24-1 to TRBJ1-2; D unclear. The CDR3 has 12 amino acids. Germline-derived CDR1 and CDR2 are KGHDR and SFDVKD. Trimming pared 5 bases from V and 3 bases from J, leaving 6 bases between.

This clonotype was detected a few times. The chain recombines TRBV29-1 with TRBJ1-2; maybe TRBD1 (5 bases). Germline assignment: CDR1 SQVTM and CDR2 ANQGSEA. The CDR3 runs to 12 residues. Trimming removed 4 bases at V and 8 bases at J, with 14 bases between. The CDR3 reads CSVASGGRGYTF. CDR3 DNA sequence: TGCAGCGTTGCTTCCGGGGGTCGAGGCTACACCTTC.

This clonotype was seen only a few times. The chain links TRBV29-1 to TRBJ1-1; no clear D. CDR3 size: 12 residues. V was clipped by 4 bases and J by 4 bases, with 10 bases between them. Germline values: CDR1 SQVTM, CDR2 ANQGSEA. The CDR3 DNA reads TGCAGCGTTGCAGAGGGTGGCACTGAAGCTTTCTTT. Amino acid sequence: CSVAEGGTEAFF.

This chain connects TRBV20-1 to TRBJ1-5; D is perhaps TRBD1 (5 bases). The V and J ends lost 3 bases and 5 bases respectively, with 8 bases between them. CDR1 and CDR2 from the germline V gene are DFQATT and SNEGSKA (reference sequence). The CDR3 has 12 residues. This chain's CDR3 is CSASQGDQPQHF. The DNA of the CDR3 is TGCAGTGCTAGCCAGGGAGATCAGCCCCAGCATTTT.

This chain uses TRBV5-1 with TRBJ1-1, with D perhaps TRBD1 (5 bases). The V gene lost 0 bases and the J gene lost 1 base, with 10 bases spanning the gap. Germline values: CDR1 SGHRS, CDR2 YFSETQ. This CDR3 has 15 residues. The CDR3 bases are TGCGCCAGCAGCTTGGGGCGGACAAGGAACACTGAAGCTTTCTTT. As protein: CASSLGRTRNTEAFF.

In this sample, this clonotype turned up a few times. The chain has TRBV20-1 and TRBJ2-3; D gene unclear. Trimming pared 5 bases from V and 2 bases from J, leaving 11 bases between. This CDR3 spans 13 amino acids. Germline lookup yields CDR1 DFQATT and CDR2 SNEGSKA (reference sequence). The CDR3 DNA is TGCAGTGCTGGTGGGCGGTACACAGATACGCAGTATTTT. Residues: CSAGGRYTDTQYF.

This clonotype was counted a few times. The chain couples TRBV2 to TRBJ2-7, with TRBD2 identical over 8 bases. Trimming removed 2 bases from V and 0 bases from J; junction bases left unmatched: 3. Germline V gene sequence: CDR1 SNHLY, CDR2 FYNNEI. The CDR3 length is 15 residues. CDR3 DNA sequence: TGTGCCAGCAGTGAATCACTAGCGGTCTCCTACGAGCAGTACTTC. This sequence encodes CASSESLAVSYEQYF.

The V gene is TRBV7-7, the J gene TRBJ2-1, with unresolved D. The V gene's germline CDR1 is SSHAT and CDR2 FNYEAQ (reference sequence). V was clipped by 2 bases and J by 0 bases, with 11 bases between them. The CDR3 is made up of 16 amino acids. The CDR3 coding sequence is TGTGCCAGCAGCTTAAGCCCGGATAGCTCCTACAATGAGCAGTTCTTC. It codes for CASSLSPDSSYNEQFF. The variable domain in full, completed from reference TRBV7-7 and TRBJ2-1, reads GAGVSQSPRYKVTKRGQDVTLRCDPISSHATLYWYQQALGQGPEFLTYFNYEAQPDKSGLPSDRFSAERPEGSISTLTIQRTEQRDSAMYRCASSLSPDSSYNEQFFGPGTRLTVL.

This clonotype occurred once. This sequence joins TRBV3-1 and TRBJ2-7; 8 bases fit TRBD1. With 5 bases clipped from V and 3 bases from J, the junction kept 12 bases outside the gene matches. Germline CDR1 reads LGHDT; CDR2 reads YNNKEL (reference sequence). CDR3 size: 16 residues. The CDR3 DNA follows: TGTGCCAGCAGCGACTCAACACTACAGGGGGACTACGAGCAGTACTTC. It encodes CASSDSTLQGDYEQYF.

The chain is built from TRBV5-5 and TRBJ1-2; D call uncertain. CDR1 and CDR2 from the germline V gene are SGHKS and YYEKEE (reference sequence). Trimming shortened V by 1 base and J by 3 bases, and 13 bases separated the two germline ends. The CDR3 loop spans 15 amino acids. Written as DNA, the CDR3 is TGTGCCAGCAGCTTGTCATTCGGGTCGGACTATGGCTACACCTTC. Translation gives CASSLSFGSDYGYTF.

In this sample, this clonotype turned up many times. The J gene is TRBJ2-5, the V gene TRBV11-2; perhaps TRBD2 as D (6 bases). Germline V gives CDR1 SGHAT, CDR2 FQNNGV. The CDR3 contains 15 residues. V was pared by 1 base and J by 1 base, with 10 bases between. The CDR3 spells CASSLVGGSQETQYF. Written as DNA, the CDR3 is TGTGCCAGCAGCTTAGTGGGGGGTTCCCAAGAGACCCAGTACTTC.

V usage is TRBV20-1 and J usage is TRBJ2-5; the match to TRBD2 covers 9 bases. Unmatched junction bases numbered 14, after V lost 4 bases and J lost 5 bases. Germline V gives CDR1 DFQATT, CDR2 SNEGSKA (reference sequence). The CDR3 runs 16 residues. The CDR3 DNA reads TGCAGTGCTACCACAGGGGCAGCGGGAGGAAGTGAGACCCAGTACTTC. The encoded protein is CSATTGAAGGSETQYF.

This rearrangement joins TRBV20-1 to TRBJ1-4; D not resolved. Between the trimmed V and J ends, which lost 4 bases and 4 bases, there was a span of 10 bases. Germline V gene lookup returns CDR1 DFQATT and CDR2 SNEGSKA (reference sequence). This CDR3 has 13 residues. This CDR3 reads CSATEGINEKLFF. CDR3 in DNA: TGCAGTGCTACAGAGGGAATTAATGAAAAACTGTTTTTT.

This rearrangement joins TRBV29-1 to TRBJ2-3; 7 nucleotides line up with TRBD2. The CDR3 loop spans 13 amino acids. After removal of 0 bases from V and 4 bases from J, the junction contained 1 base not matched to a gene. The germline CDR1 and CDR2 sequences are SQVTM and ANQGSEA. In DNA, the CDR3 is TGCAGCGTTGAAGACCGGGGGGCAGATACGCAGTATTTT. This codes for CSVEDRGADTQYF.

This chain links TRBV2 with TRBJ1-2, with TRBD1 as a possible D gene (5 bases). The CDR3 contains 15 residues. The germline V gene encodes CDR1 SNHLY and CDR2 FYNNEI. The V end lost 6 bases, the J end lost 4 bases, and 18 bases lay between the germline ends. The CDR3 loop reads CASSSQGRLFYGYTF. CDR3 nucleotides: TGTGCCAGCAGCTCCCAGGGACGTCTGTTCTATGGCTACACCTTC.

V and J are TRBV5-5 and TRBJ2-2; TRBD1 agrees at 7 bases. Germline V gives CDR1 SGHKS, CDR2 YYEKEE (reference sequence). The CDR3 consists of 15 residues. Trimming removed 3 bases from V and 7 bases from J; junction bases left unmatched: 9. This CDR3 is CASSSNRGANGELFF. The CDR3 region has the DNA TGTGCCAGCAGCTCCAACAGGGGTGCGAACGGGGAGCTGTTTTTT. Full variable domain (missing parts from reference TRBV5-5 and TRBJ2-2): DAGVTQSPTHLIKTRGQQVTLRCSPISGHKSVSWYQQVLGQGPQFIFQYYEKEERGRGNFPDRFSARQFPNYSSELNVNALLLGDSALYLCASSSNRGANGELFFGEGSRLTVL.

Written as DNA, the CDR3 is TGTGCCACCAGTGCCCCCCAGAACACTGAAGCTTTCTTT. This codes for CATSAPQNTEAFF. The V and J genes are TRBV24-1 and TRBJ1-1, with D unclear. CDR3 length: 13 amino acids. Germline lookup yields CDR1 KGHDR and CDR2 SFDVKD. Trimming pared 5 bases from V and 1 base from J, leaving 7 bases between.

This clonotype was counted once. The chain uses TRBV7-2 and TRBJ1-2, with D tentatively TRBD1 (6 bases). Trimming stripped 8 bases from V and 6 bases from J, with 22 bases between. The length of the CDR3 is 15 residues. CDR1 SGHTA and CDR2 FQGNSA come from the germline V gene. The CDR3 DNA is TGTGCCAGCTTCTTGGACAGAGCCGATATTAATGGCTACACCTTC. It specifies CASFLDRADINGYTF.

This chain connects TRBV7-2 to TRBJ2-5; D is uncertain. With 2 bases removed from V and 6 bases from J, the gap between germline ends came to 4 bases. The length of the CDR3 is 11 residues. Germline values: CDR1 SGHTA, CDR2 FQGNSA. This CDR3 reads CASSLRQTQYF. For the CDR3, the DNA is TGTGCCAGCAGCTTACGCCAGACCCAGTACTTC.

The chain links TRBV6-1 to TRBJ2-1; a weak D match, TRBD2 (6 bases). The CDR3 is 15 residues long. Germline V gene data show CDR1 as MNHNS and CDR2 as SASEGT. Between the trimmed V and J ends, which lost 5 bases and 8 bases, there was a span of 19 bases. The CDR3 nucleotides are TGTGCCAGCAGTCGGGCGGGACCCTCTGGGGATGAGCAGTTCTTC. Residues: CASSRAGPSGDEQFF.